This T cell receptor beta chain was found in a study of T cell changes during pregnancy in multiple sclerosis. TCRdb keeps only in-frame clones here, not all; method: immunoSEQ multiplex PCR. The profile shows around 30,000 clones, about 92% of them singletons. This CDR3 has 18 amino acids. The germline V gene encodes CDR1 MGHRA and CDR2 YSYEKL. The receptor comes from a female donor with multiple sclerosis, enrolled in a pregnancy study. The sample here was CD4+ T cells from peripheral blood mononuclear cells, taken after pregnancy. The chain links TRBV4-1 to TRBJ2-5, with 8 bases that match TRBD1. The J call may be faulty, since TRBJ2-7 better matches the DNA end. Here the CDR3 reads CASSQGKIGQGSAYEQYF. The CDR3 DNA reads TGCGCCAGCAGCCAAGGGAAGATAGGACAGGGTAGTGCCTACGAGCAGTACTTC.